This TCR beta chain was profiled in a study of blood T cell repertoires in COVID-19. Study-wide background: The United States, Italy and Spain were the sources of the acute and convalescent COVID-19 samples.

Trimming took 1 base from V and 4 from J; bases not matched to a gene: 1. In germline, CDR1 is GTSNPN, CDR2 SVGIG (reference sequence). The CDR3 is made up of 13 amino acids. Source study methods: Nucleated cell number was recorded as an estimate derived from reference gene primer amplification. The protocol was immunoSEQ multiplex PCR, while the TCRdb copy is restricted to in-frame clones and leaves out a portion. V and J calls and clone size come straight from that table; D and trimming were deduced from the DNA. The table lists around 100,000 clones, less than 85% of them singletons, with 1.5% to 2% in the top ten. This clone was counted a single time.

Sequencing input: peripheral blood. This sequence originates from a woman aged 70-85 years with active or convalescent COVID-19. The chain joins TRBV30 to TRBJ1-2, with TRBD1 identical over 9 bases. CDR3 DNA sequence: TGTGCCTGGAGTGGACAGGGGGTCTATGGCTACACCTTC. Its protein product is CAWSGQGVYGYTF. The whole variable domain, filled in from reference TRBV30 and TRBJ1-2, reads SQTIHQWPATLVQPVGSPLSLECTVEGTSNPNLYWYRQAAGRGLQLLFYSVGIGQISSEVPQNLSASRPQDRQFILSSKKLLLSDSGFYLCAWSGQGVYGYTFGSGTRLTVV.